The T cell receptor beta chain described here comes from a study of cytomegalovirus exposure and HLA in healthy donors. Study-wide results and limits: Reportedly, fewer N-insertions than the roughly 700-donor mean appeared in an Asian-associated ancestry cluster in a later analysis. Later work showed greater clonal expansion in HLA-associated TCR beta chains than in equally common others. Owing to their indistinguishability, certain V segments, notably TRBV6-2 and TRBV6-3, were excluded.

PCR was performed using 60 Vbeta and 13 Jbeta primers. Original analysis: Later reanalysis found 80 million or so unique TCR beta chains, about 10 million of them shared. This table comes from immunoSEQ multiplex PCR, and its TCRdb copy is limited to in-frame clones, with some not included. V and J calls and clone size come straight from that table; D and trimming were deduced from the DNA. The sample has approximately 160,000 clones, just under 85% seen once. For this clone: The antigen remains unidentified.

Germline-derived CDR1 and CDR2 are MNHEY and SMNVEV (reference sequence). V lost 7 bases to trimming and J lost 2 bases; unmatched junction nucleotides: 7. This CDR3 has 14 residues. This sequence joins TRBV27 and TRBJ1-1; 7 nucleotides agree with TRBD1. This TCR was recovered from a girl under 18 in good health and CMV-seropositive. Sequenced: PBMCs. The CDR3 DNA is TGTGCCAGCACTCTGACAGGGCGAAACACTGAAGCTTTCTTT. It codes for CASTLTGRNTEAFF.